This T cell receptor (beta chain) was profiled in a study of cytomegalovirus exposure and HLA in healthy donors. Findings and limits, study-wide: Cytomegalovirus association was assigned to about 150 TCR beta chains.

Note on this clone: Its matching antigen is unknown.

The CDR3 runs to 15 residues. The germline CDR1 and CDR2 sequences are SNHLY and FYNNEI. V shed 6 bases and J 4 bases; nucleotides not matched to a gene: 10. Sequenced by immunoSEQ multiplex PCR; TCRdb stores in-frame clones only, minus some. The data hold tens of thousands of clones, with less than 95% observed a single time. This clonotype was obtained from a woman younger than 30 in good health and CMV-seropositive. Sequencing used PBMCs. V gene TRBV2 combines with J gene TRBJ2-3; the match to TRBD2 covers 7 bases. CDR3 coding DNA: TGTGCCAGCAGCGGTCTAGCGAGCGGGGCAGATACGCAGTATTTT. Translating it yields CASSGLASGADTQYF.